The clone carrying this T cell receptor beta chain has only a few counts. Its antigen is currently unknown. This entry is derived from a study of cytomegalovirus exposure and HLA in healthy donors. Whole-study context: The approximately 120 validation repertoires and the roughly 670 first-cohort repertoires shared a platform, a later analysis reported. Points from the study as a whole: Some public TCRs appeared in many individuals, while most sequences were rare.

The donors were in the roughly 120-subject validation cohort, distinct from the approximately 700-subject first cohort. Generated by immunoSEQ multiplex PCR, the TCRdb table keeps only in-frame clones and is missing some. The sample includes about 360,000 clones, about nine tenths of them seen just once. V lost 5 bases and J lost 7; bases outside the gene matches: 13. The CDR3 loop spans 14 amino acids. The germline gives CDR1 GTSNPN, CDR2 SVGIG (reference sequence). The rearrangement uses TRBV30 and TRBJ2-7, with 8 nucleotides matching TRBD2. This receptor was obtained from a woman between 18 and 29 years old in good health and CMV-seronegative. Sequencing was performed on PBMCs. The CDR3 DNA sequence: TGTGCCTGGTGGGACGGGGGGGCTCTCGCTGAGCAGTACTTC. Amino acid sequence: CAWWDGGALAEQYF. Full variable domain (missing parts from reference TRBV30 and TRBJ2-7): SQTIHQWPATLVQPVGSPLSLECTVEGTSNPNLYWYRQAAGRGLQLLFYSVGIGQISSEVPQNLSASRPQDRQFILSSKKLLLSDSGFYLCAWWDGGALAEQYFGPGTRLTVT.